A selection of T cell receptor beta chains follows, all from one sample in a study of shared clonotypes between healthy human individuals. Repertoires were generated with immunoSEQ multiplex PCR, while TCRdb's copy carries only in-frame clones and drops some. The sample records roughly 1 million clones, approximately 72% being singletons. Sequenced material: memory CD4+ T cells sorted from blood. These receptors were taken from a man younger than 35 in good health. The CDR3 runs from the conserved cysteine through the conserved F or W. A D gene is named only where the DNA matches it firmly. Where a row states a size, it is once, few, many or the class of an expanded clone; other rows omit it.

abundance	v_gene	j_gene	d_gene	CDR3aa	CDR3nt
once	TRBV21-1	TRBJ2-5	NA	CASSTRKTQYF	TGTGCCAGCAGCACACGAAAAACCCAGTACTTC
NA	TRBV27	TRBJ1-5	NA	CASSLSAGQYQPQHF	TGTGCCAGCAGTTTAAGTGCTGGGCAGTATCAGCCCCAGCATTTT
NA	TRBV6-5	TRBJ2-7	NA	CASSYRTGKYEQYF	TGTGCCAGCAGTTATAGGACGGGAAAATACGAGCAGTACTTC
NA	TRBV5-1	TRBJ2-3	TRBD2	CASSLGLAGTSTDTQYF	TGCGCCAGCAGCTTGGGCCTAGCGGGAACTAGCACAGATACGCAGTATTTT
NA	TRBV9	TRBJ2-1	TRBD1	CASSAWDRAHEQFF	TGTGCCAGCAGCGCTTGGGACAGGGCCCATGAGCAGTTCTTC
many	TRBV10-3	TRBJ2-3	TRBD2	CAITELAGGTDTQYF	TGTGCCATCACTGAACTAGCGGGGGGGACAGATACGCAGTATTTT
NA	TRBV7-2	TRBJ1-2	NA	CASSFGGRTNYGYTF	TGTGCCAGCAGCTTCGGGGGCAGGACTAACTATGGCTACACCTTC
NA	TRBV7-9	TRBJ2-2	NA	CASSLDSGVNTGELFF	TGTGCCAGCAGCTTAGATTCAGGAGTGAACACCGGGGAGCTGTTTTTT
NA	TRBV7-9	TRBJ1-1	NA	CASRSQGYTEAFF	TGTGCCAGCAGGTCCCAGGGTTACACTGAAGCTTTCTTT
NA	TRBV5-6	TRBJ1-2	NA	CASSLKNYGYTF	TGTGCCAGCAGCTTGAAGAACTATGGCTACACCTTC
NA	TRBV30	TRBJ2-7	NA	CAWRRAGLRVLEQYF	TGTGCCTGGAGACGCGCAGGGCTTCGAGTCCTTGAGCAGTACTTC
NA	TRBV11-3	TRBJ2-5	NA	CASSLGGDPLGETQYF	TGTGCCAGCAGCTTAGGAGGGGATCCCCTAGGCGAGACCCAGTACTTC
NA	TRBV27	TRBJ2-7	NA	CASSPSGVGSYEQYF	TGTGCCAGCAGTCCCAGTGGTGTTGGCTCCTACGAGCAGTACTTC
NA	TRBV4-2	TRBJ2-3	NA	CASSQVGDTQYF	TGTGCCAGCAGCCAAGTGGGGGATACGCAGTATTTT
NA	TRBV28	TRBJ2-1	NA	CATHGTLNEQFF	TGTGCAACCCACGGGACTCTGAATGAGCAGTTCTTC
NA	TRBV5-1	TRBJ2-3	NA	CASSPGQITDTQYF	TGCGCCAGCAGCCCAGGGCAGATCACAGATACGCAGTATTTT
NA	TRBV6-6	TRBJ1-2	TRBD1	CASSYGGQGTSGYTF	TGTGCCAGCAGTTACGGCGGACAGGGAACGTCTGGCTACACCTTC
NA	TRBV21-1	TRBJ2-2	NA	CASTLQGELAGGPPTGELFF	TGTGCCAGCACCCTACAGGGGGAACTAGCGGGAGGGCCTCCCACCGGGGAGCTGTTTTTT
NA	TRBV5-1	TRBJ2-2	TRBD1	CASSSPGQSNTGELFF	TGCGCCAGCAGCTCCCCGGGACAGTCAAACACCGGGGAGCTGTTTTTT
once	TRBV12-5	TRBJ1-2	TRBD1	CASGVGTVISNYGYTF	TGTGCTAGTGGCGTAGGGACAGTCATATCGAACTATGGCTACACCTTC
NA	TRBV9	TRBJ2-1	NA	CASSVDAGTSYNEQFF	TGTGCCAGCAGCGTTGATGCCGGGACGTCCTACAATGAGCAGTTCTTC
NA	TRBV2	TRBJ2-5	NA	CASSDRGRGQETQYF	TGTGCCAGCAGCGATAGAGGAAGGGGCCAAGAGACCCAGTACTTC
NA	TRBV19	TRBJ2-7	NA	CASSIALVPTLEQYF	TGTGCCAGTAGTATAGCCCTAGTACCTACCCTCGAGCAGTACTTC
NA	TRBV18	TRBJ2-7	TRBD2	CASSPLLAGLYEQYF	TGTGCCAGCTCACCACTGCTAGCGGGTCTCTACGAGCAGTACTTC
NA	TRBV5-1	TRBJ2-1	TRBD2	CASSLVRGFSGGLDNEQFF	TGCGCCAGCAGCTTGGTTCGAGGCTTTAGCGGGGGGCTTGACAATGAGCAGTTCTTC
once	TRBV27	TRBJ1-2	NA	CASSLKPNRDGYTF	TGTGCCAGCAGTTTAAAACCCAACAGGGATGGCTACACCTTC
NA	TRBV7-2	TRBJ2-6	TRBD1	CASSLEGAGANVLTF	TGTGCCAGCAGCTTAGAGGGGGCGGGGGCCAACGTCCTGACTTTC
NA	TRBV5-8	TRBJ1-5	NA	CASSRAVGPQHF	TGTGCCAGCAGCCGGGCCGTGGGGCCCCAGCATTTT
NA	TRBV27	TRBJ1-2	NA	CASSLGPADGGYGYTF	TGTGCCAGCAGTTTAGGGCCTGCGGACGGGGGTTATGGCTACACCTTC
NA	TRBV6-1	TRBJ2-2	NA	CASRGGSSNTGELFF	TGTGCCAGCAGGGGGGGCAGTTCGAACACCGGGGAGCTGTTTTTT
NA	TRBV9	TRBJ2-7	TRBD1	CASSPRQGAYEQYF	TGTGCCAGCAGCCCCAGGCAGGGGGCCTACGAGCAGTACTTC
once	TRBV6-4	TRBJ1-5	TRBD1	CASSDETGTSQPQHF	TGTGCCAGCAGTGACGAGACAGGGACATCACAGCCCCAGCATTTT
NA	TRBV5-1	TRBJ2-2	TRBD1	CASSPTGTENTGELFF	TGCGCCAGCAGCCCGACCGGGACAGAGAACACCGGGGAGCTGTTTTTT
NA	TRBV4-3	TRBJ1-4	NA	CASSQGAGIWEKLFF	TGCGCCAGCAGCCAAGGGGCCGGGATTTGGGAAAAACTGTTTTTT
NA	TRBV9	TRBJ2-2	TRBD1	CASSATGAGELFF	TGTGCCAGCAGCGCAACAGGGGCCGGGGAGCTGTTTTTT
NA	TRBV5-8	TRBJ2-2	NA	CASSLWGREANTGELFF	TGTGCCAGCAGCTTGTGGGGCAGGGAGGCGAACACCGGGGAGCTGTTTTTT